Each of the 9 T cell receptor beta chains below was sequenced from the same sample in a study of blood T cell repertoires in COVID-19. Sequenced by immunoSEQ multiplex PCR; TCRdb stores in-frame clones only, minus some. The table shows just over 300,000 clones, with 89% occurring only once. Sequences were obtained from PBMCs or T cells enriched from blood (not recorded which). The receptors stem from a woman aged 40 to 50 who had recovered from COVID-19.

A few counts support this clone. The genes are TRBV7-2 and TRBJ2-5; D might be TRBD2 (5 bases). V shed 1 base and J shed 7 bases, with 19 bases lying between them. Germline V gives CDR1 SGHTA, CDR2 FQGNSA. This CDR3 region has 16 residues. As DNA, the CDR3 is TGTGCCAGCAGCTTAGTAGGTAGCGCCGCGGGTGGGACCCAGTACTTC. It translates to CASSLVGSAAGGTQYF.

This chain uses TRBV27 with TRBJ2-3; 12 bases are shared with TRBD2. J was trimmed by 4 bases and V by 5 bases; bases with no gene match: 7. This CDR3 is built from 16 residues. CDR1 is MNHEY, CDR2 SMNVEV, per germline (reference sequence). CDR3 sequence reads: CASSPLAGGVADTQYF. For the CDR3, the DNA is TGTGCCAGCAGTCCACTAGCGGGGGGTGTCGCAGATACGCAGTATTTT.

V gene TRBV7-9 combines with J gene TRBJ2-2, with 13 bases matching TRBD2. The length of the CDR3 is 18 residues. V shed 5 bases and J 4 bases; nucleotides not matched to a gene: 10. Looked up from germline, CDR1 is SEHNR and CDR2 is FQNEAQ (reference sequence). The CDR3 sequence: CASSPRTSGSRGTGELFF. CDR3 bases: TGTGCCAGCAGCCCTAGGACTAGCGGGAGCAGGGGCACCGGGGAGCTGTTTTTT. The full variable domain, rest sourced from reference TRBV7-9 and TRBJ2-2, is DTGVSQNPRHKITKRGQNVTFRCDPISEHNRLYWYRQTLGQGPEFLTYFQNEAQLEKSRLLSDRFSAERPKGSFSTLEIQRTEQGDSAMYLCASSPRTSGSRGTGELFFGEGSRLTVL.

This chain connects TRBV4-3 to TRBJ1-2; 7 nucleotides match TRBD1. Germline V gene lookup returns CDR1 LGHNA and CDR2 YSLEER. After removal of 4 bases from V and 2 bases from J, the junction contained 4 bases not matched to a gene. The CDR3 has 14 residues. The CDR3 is CASSPGQANYGYTF. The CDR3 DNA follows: TGCGCCAGCAGCCCCGGACAGGCCAACTATGGCTACACCTTC.

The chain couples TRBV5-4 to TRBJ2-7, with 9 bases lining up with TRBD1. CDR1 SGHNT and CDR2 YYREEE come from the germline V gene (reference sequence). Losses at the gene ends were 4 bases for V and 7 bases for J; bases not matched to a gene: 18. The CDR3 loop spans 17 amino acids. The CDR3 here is CASSLSWRDRVGGEQYF. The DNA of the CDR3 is TGTGCCAGCAGCCTCTCTTGGAGGGACAGGGTCGGAGGGGAGCAGTACTTC.

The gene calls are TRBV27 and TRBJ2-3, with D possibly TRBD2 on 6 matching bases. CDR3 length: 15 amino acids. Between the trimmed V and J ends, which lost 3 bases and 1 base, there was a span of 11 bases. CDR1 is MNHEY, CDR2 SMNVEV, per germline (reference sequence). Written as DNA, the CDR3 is TGTGCCAGCAGTTTCTCCGGGACTCGCACAGATACGCAGTATTTT. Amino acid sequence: CASSFSGTRTDTQYF.

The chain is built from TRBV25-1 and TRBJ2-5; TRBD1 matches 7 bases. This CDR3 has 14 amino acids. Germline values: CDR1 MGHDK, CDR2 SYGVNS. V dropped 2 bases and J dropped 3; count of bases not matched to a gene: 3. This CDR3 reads CASSEPGQEETQYF. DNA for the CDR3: TGTGCCAGCAGTGAACCTGGACAGGAAGAGACCCAGTACTTC.

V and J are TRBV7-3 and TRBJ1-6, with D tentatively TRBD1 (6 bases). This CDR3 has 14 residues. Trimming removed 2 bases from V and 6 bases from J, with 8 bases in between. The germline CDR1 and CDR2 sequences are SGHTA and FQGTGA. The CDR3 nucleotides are TGTGCCAGCAGCTTAGGACAGACTAATTCACCCCTCCACTTT. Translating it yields CASSLGQTNSPLHF.

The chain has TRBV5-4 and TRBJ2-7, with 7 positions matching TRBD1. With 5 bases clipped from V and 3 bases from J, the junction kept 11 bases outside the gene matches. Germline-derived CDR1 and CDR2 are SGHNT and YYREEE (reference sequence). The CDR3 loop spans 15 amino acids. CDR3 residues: CASSSDREYHYEQYF. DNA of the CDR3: TGTGCCAGCAGTTCAGACAGGGAATATCACTACGAGCAGTACTTC.